A selection of T cell receptor beta chains follows, all from one sample in a study of blood T cells in healthy people across ages. A single record per CDR3 protein comes from TCRdb applying MiXCR to the 5' RACE reads. The repertoire consists of about 1.6 million distinct CDR3 sequences, with 30% to 35% occurring once and the leading ten covering around 10%. Sequencing input: blood. Receptors were obtained from a woman in her 30s in good health. Each CDR3 is given without its conserved first and last residue.

>TRBJ1-2|TRBV3-1
ASSLTGDLIYGYT
>TRBJ2-1|TRBV3-1
ASSQDWLAGGFHNEQF
>TRBJ1-2|TRBV4-2
ASSQGSQKNYGYT
>TRBJ2-7|TRBV10-3
AISESFGRSYEQY
>TRBJ2-3|TRBV7-6
ASSPTGGLGADTQY
>TRBJ1-1|TRBV6-1
AVQGGNTEAF
>TRBJ2-5|TRBV2
ASSALAGGGQY
>TRBJ2-4|TRBV6-5
ASRNRESESDIQY
>TRBJ2-7|TRBV4-1
ASSQGLADPSYEQY
>TRBJ2-3|TRBV12-3/TRBV12-4
ASSLMGGTTDTEY
>TRBJ2-1|TRBV12-3/TRBV12-4
ASRLAVNEQF
>TRBJ2-3|TRBV7-9
AIAGFDTDTQY
>TRBJ2-1|TRBV6-5
ASSFSGTGGVFGSYNEQF
>TRBJ2-5|TRBV7-9
ASSLALAQGAGETQY
>TRBJ2-3|TRBV27
ASSFSTILGVDTQY
>TRBJ2-1|TRBV20-1
SARTGVLNEQF
>TRBJ2-1|TRBV9
ASSARTSGRAKDEQF
>TRBJ1-2|TRBV12-3/TRBV12-4
ASRPPGTLKGCGYT
>TRBJ2-6|TRBV5-1
ASSNTGLSGANVLT
>TRBJ1-4|TRBV5-6
ASSHRTSNEKLF